The clone carrying this T cell receptor delta chain showed up just a few times. TCRdb records a much larger clone's protein for this DNA, with a difference at residue 3 that likely arises from a read error; the protein given is the translation of the DNA. The data derive from a study of gamma-delta chains in newborns, infants, children. Study context: Microbial exposure reportedly drives polyclonal innate γδ T cell expansion after birth.

TCRdb reprocessed the reads through CATT. The sample records roughly 6,000 delta-chain clones, approximately 1.9% being singletons. Germline-derived CDR1 and CDR2 are GEAIGNYY and EKD. This CDR3 has 18 residues. The V and J genes are TRDV2 and TRDJ3; D uncertain. Input material: blood. This receptor was taken from a child who was a newborn, infant or young child, either healthy, febrile or measles-vaccinated (not recorded which). The CDR3 DNA is TGTGCCTATGACACCGGAGGGTTCAGCTCCTGGGACACCCGACAGATGTTTTTC. It translates to CAYDTGGFSSWDTRQMFF.